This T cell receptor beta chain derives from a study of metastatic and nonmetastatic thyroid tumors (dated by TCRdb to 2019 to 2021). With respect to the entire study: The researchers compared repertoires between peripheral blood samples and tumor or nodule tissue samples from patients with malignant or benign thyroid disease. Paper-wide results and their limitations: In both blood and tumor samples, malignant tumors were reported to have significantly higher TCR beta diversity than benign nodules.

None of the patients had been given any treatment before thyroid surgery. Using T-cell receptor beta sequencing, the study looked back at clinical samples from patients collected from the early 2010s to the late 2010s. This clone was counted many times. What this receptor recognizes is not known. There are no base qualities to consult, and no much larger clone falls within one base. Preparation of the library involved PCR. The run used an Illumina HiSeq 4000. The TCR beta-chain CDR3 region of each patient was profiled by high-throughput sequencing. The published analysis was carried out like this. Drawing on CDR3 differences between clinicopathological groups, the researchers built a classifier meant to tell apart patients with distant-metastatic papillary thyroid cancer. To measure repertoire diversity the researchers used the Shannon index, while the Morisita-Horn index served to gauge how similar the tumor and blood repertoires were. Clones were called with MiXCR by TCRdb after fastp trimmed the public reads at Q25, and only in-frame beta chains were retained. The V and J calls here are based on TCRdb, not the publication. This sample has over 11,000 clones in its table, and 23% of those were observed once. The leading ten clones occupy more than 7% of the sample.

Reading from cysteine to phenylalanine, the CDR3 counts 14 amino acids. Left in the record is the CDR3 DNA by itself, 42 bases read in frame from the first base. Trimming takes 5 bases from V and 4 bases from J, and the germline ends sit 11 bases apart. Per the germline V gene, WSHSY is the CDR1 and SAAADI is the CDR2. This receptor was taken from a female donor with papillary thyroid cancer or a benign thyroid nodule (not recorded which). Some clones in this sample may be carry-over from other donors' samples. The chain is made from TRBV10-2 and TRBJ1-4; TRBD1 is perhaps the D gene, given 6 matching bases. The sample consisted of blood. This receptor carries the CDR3 CASSRDRNNEKLFF. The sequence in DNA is TGCGCCAGCAGTCGCGACAGGAATAATGAAAAACTGTTTTTT.